The rows below give T cell receptor beta chains drawn from one sample of a study of blood T cell repertoires in COVID-19. Profiling relied on immunoSEQ multiplex PCR, and the TCRdb table lists in-frame clones only, not all of them. The table shows 85,000 to 95,000 clones, with approximately 86% occurring only once. The material sequenced was peripheral blood. The receptor source for this set is a woman over 75 with acute or convalescent COVID-19. The CDR3 runs from the conserved cysteine through the conserved F or W. The D gene is left open where the match is weak. Clone size appears in some rows only: once, few, many, or a class for an expanded clone.

.	.	TRBJ1-2	TRBV5-1	CASSLVGGPGYGYTF	TGCGCCAGCAGCTTGGTGGGCGGGCCAGGCTATGGCTACACCTTC
.	.	TRBJ1-4	TRBV18	CASSRGGTNEKLFF	TGTGCCAGCTCACGAGGAGGAACTAATGAAAAACTGTTTTTT
few	TRBD1	TRBJ2-5	TRBV5-8	CASSSGQGWETQYF	TGTGCCAGCAGCTCCGGACAGGGGTGGGAGACCCAGTACTTC
.	.	TRBJ1-5	TRBV9	CASSVRGGRDQPQHF	TGTGCCAGCAGCGTTCGAGGAGGGAGAGATCAGCCCCAGCATTTT
.	.	TRBJ1-5	TRBV12-1	CASRSRANNQPQHF	TGTGCCAGCAGGTCCAGGGCGAACAATCAGCCCCAGCATTTT
.	TRBD1	TRBJ2-1	TRBV5-6	CASSPDRGRQFF	TGTGCCAGCAGCCCGGACAGGGGGAGGCAGTTCTTC
.	TRBD2	TRBJ2-1	TRBV7-9	CASSPTSGGYNEQFF	TGTGCCAGCAGCCCGACTAGCGGGGGATACAATGAGCAGTTCTTC
.	.	TRBJ1-3	TRBV7-9	CASSPWTAGNTIYF	TGTGCCAGCAGCCCATGGACAGCTGGAAACACCATATATTTT
few	.	TRBJ1-5	TRBV19	CASRAGQGIVQPQHF	TGTGCCAGTAGGGCGGGCCAGGGGATTGTTCAGCCCCAGCATTTT
once	TRBD1	TRBJ2-5	TRBV18	CASSLQTGYQETQYF	TGTGCCAGCTCGCTTCAGACAGGGTACCAAGAGACCCAGTACTTC
.	TRBD2	TRBJ2-5	TRBV28	CASSCLRGLADSGGETQYF	TGTGCCAGCAGTTGTCTCCGGGGACTAGCGGATTCAGGAGGGGAGACCCAGTACTTC
.	.	TRBJ1-4	TRBV28	CASSHRTVSEKLFF	TGTGCCAGCAGCCACCGGACAGTGAGCGAAAAACTGTTTTTT
.	.	TRBJ1-1	TRBV6-4	CASSDRPGLTEAFF	TGTGCCAGCAGTGACAGACCAGGGCTCACTGAAGCTTTCTTT
.	.	TRBJ1-6	TRBV7-8	CASSLVGMQGYNSPLHF	TGTGCCAGCAGCTTAGTCGGCATGCAGGGCTACAATTCACCCCTCCACTTT
.	.	TRBJ1-1	TRBV7-2	CASSLFHLNTEAFF	TGTGCCAGCAGCTTATTTCACTTGAACACTGAAGCTTTCTTT
.	.	TRBJ1-1	TRBV2	CASRAAFF	TGTGCCAGCAGAGCGGCTTTCTTT
.	.	TRBJ2-3	TRBV28	CASSSTGLGSTDTQYF	TGTGCCAGCAGTTCGACAGGATTAGGGAGCACAGATACGCAGTATTTT